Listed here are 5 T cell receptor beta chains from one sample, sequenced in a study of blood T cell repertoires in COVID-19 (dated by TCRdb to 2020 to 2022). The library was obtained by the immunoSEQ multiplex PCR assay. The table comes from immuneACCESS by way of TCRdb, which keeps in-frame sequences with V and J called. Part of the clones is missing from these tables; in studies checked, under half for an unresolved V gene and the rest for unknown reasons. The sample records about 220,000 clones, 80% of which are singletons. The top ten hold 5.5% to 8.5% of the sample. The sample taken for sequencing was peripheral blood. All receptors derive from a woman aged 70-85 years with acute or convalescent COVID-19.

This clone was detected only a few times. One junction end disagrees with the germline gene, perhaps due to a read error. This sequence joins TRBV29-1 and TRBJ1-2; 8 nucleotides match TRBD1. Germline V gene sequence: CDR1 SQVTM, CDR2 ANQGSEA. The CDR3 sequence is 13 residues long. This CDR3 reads CSLEHRGFYGYTF. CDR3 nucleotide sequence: TGCAGCCTTGAGCACAGGGGGTTCTATGGCTACACCTTC.

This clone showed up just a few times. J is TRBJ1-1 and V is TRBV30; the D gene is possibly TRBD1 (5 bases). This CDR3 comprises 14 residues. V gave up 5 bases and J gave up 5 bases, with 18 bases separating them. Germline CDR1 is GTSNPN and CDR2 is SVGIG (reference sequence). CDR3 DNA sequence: TGTGCCTGGTTTTCTCCAGGGTACGGAACTGAAGCTTTCTTT. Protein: CAWFSPGYGTEAFF.

The CDR3 region is CAWSTSFNYGYTF. As DNA, the CDR3 is TGTGCCTGGAGTACTTCCTTTAACTATGGCTACACCTTC. The chain links TRBV30 to TRBJ1-2; D is undetermined. V lost 2 bases to trimming and J lost 1 base, with 8 bases between them. The germline CDR1 and CDR2 sequences are GTSNPN and SVGIG (reference sequence). There are 13 residues in the CDR3.

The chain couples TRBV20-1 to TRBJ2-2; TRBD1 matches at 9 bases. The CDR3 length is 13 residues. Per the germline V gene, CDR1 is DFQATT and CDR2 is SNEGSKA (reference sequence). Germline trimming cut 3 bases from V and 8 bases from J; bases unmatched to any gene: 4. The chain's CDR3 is CSASEQGAGELFF. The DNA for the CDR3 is TGCAGTGCTAGTGAACAGGGGGCGGGGGAGCTGTTTTTT.

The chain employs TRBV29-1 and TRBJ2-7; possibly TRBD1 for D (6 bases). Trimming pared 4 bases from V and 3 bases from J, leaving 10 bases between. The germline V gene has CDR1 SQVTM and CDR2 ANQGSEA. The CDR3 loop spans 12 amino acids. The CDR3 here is CSVARGVYEQYF. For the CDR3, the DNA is TGCAGCGTTGCCAGGGGAGTCTACGAGCAGTACTTC.